This is a list of T cell receptor beta chains from one sample in a study of blood T cell repertoires in COVID-19. Data came from immunoSEQ multiplex PCR; TCRdb stores just in-frame clones and leaves some out. This sample has about 120,000 clones; approximately 92% occur once, and the top ten carry about 29%. What was sequenced was peripheral blood. The receptors were sampled from a man between 70 and 80 years old with active or convalescent COVID-19. Each CDR3 is given without its conserved first and last residue.

V,J,CDR3
TRBV28,TRBJ1-6,ASSVPFTGNNSPLH
TRBV12-3/TRBV12-4,TRBJ1-4,AIRDTVSEKLF
TRBV29-1,TRBJ2-7,SVEDRQGREYEQY
TRBV6-5,TRBJ1-2,ASGQEQGYGYT
TRBV7-8,TRBJ2-7,ASGKSSGPSYEQY
TRBV18,TRBJ1-5,ASSPQTGGPQPQH
TRBV18,TRBJ2-2,ASSPGLALNTGELF
TRBV18,TRBJ2-7,ASSLQGAAYEQY
TRBV29-1,TRBJ2-3,SVEGGAGVSTDTQY
TRBV5-1,TRBJ2-7,ASSLGEAYEQY
TRBV11-2,TRBJ2-7,ASSLGGGRGHSYEQY
TRBV29-1,TRBJ1-5,SAATGPGQPQH
TRBV6-5,TRBJ2-7,ASSYGTGGYEQY
TRBV24-1,TRBJ1-2,ATSDSKPGQGPPKHGYT
TRBV11-1,TRBJ1-2,ASSQDRGLGYGYT
TRBV5-1,TRBJ1-2,ASRPGGSDGYT
TRBV7-9,TRBJ1-5,ASSPDPDQPQH
TRBV5-6,TRBJ2-7,ASSFTSGVYEQY
TRBV28,TRBJ1-2,ASRPDRGNGYT
TRBV19,TRBJ1-1,ASSGGESREAF
TRBV9,TRBJ2-1,ASSVFSSGRAPEQF
TRBV30,TRBJ1-5,AWSGAVSNQPQH
TRBV21-1,TRBJ2-1,ASSKGGTSGNNEQF
TRBV3-1/TRBV3-2,TRBJ2-7,ASSQASGQIYEQY
TRBV30,TRBJ1-6,AWSVLDSPLH
TRBV5-1,TRBJ2-2,ASSDERTTGELF
TRBV19,TRBJ2-2,ASSIERRSTWTGELF
TRBV4-2,TRBJ2-1,ASSQGSSRSSYNEQF
TRBV5-4,TRBJ1-3,ASSLDQGSSGNTIY